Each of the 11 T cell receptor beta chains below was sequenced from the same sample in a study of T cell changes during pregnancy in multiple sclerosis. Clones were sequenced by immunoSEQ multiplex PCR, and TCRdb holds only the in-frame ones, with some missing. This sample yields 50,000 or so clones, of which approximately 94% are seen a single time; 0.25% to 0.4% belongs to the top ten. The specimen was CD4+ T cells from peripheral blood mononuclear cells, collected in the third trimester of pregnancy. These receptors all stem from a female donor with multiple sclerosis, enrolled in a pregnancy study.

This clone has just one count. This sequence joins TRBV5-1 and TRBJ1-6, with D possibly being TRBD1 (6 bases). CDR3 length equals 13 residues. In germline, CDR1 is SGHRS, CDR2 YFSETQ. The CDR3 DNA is TGCGCAGGGCGGACAGATGATAATTCACCCCTCCACTTT. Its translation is CAGRTDDNSPLHF.

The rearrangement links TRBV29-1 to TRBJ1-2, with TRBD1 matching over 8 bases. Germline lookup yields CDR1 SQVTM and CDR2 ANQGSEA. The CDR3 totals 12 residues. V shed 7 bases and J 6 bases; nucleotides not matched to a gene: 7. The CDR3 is CSARGREHGYTF. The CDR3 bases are TGCAGCGCCAGGGGGCGCGAGCATGGCTACACCTTC.

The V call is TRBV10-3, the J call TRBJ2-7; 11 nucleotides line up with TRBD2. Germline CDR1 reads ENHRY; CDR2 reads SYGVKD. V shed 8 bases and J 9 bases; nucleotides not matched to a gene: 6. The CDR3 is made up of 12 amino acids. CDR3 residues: CAIGTSGGRQYF. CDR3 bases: TGTGCCATCGGGACTAGCGGAGGGCGGCAGTACTTC.

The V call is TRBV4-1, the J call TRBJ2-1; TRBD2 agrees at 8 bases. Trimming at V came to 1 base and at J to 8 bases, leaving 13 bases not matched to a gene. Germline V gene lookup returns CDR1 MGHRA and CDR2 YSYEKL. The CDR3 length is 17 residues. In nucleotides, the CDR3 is TGCGCCAGCAGCCAAGCTTTACAGACTAGCGTAGGGGATGAGCAGTTCTTC. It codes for CASSQALQTSVGDEQFF.

In nucleotides, the CDR3 is TGTGCCAGTACTCAGGGAGGGGGGGTGAACACTGAAGCTTTCTTT. Its protein is CASTQGGGVNTEAFF. The V and J genes are TRBV19 and TRBJ1-1; D is possibly TRBD1 (6 bases). The CDR3 has 15 residues. Germline V gene lookup returns CDR1 LNHDA and CDR2 SQIVND (reference sequence). Trimming left V 7 bases short and J 0 bases short, with 15 bases between.

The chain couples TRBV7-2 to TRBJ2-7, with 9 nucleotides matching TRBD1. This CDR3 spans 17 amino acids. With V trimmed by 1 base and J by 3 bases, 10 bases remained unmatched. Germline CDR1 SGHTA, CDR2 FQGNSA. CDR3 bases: TGTGCCAGCAGCTTAGGTCCCCCCGGGACAGGGTACTACGAGCAGTACTTC. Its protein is CASSLGPPGTGYYEQYF. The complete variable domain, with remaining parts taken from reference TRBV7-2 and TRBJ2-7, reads GAGVSQSPSNKVTEKGKDVELRCDPISGHTALYWYRQSLGQGLEFLIYFQGNSAPDKSGLPSDRFSAERTGGSVSTLTIQRTQQEDSAVYLCASSLGPPGTGYYEQYFGPGTRLTVT.

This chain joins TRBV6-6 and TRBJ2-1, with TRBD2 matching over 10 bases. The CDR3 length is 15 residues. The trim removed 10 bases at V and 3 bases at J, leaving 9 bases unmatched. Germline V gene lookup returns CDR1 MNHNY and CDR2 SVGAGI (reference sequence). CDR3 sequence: CAIQKLAGYYNEQFF. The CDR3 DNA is TGTGCCATACAAAAACTAGCGGGATACTACAATGAGCAGTTCTTC.

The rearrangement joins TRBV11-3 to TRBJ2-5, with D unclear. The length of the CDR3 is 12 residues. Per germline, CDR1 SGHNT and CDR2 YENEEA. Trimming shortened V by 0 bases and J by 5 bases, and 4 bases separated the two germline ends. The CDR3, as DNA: TGTGCCAGCAGCTTAGAGCGGGAGACCCAGTACTTC. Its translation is CASSLERETQYF.

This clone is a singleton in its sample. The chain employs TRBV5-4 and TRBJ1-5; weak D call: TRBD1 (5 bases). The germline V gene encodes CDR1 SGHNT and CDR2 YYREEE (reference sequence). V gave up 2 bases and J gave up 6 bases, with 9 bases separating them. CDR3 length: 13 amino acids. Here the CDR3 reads CASSLGQGQPQHF. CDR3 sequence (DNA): TGTGCCAGCAGCTTAGGGCAGGGTCAGCCCCAGCATTTT.

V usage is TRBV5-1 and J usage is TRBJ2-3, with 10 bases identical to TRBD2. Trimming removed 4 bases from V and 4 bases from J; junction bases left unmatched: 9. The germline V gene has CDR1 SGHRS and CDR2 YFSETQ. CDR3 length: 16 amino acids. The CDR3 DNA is TGCGCCAGCAGCCCGGAAGCGGGGGGGCCCTCAGATACGCAGTATTTT. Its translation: CASSPEAGGPSDTQYF.

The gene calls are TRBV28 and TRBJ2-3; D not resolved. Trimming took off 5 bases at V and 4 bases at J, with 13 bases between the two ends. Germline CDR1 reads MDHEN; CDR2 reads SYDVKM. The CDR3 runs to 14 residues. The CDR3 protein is CASSQRPEADTQYF. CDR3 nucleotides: TGTGCCAGCAGTCAGCGACCAGAGGCAGATACGCAGTATTTT. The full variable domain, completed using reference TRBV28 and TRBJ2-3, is DVKVTQSSRYLVKRTGEKVFLECVQDMDHENMFWYRQDPGLGLRLIYFSYDVKMKEKGDIPEGYSVSREKKERFSLILESASTNQTSMYLCASSQRPEADTQYFGPGTRLTVL.